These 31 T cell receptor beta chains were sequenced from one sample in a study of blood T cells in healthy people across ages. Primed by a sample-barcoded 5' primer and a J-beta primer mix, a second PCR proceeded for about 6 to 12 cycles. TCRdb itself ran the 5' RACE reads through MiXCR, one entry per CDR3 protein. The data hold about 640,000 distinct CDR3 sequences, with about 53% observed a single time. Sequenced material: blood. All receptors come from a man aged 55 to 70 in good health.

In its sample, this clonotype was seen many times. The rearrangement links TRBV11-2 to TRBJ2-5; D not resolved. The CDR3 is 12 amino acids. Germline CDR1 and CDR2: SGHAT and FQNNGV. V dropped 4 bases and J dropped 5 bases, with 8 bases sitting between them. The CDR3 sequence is CASSSILETQYF. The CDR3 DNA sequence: TGTGCCAGCAGCTCGATTTTGGAGACCCAGTACTTC. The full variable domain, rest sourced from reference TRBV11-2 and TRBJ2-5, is EAGVAQSPRYKIIEKRQSVAFWCNPISGHATLYWYQQILGQGPKLLIQFQNNGVVDDSQLPKDRFSAERLKGVDSTLKIQPAKLEDSAVYLCASSSILETQYFGPGTRLLVL.

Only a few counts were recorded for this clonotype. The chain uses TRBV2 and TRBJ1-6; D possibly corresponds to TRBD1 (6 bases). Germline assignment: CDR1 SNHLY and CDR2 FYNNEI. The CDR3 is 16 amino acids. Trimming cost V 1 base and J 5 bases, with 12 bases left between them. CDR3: CASSEVQTGNNSPLHF. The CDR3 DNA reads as TGTGCCAGCAGTGAAGTCCAGACAGGAAATAATTCACCCCTCCACTTT.

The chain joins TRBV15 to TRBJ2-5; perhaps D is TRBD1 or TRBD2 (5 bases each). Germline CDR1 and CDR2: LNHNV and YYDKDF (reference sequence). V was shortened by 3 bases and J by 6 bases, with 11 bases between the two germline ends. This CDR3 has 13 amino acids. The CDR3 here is CATSSGTPKTQYF. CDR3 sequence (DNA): TGTGCCACCAGCAGTGGGACCCCGAAGACCCAGTACTTC.

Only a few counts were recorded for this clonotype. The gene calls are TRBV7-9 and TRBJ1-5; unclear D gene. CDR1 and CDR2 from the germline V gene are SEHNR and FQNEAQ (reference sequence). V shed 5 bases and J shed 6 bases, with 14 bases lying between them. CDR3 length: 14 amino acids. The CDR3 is CASSPPQYSQPQHF. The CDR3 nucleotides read TGTGCCAGCAGCCCGCCGCAATATTCTCAGCCCCAGCATTTT. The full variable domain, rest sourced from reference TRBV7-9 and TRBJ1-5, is DTGVSQNPRHKITKRGQNVTFRCDPISEHNRLYWYRQTLGQGPEFLTYFQNEAQLEKSRLLSDRFSAERPKGSFSTLEIQRTEQGDSAMYLCASSPPQYSQPQHFGDGTRLSIL.

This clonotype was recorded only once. CDR3 sequence (DNA): TGTGCCAGCAGCTTCGCAGGGATGGAGACCCAGTACTTC. Its translation: CASSFAGMETQYF. The chain is built from TRBV7-9 and TRBJ2-5; maybe TRBD1 (5 bases). CDR1 is SEHNR and CDR2 is FQNEAQ in the germline V gene (reference sequence). Trimming stripped 3 bases from V and 5 bases from J, with 10 bases between. The CDR3 length is 13 residues.

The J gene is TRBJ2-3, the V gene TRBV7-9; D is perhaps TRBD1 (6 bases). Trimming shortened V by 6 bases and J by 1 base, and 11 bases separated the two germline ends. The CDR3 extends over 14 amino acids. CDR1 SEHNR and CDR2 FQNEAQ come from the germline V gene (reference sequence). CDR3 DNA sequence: TGTGCCAGCAGACACAGGGTTCGCACAGATACGCAGTATTTT. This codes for CASRHRVRTDTQYF.

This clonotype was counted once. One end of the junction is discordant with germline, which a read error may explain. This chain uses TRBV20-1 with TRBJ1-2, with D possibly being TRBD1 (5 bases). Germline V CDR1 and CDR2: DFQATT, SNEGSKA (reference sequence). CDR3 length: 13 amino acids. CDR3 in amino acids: CSAGQGTSYDYTF. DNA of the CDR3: TGCAGTGCCGGGCAGGGTACTTCCTATGACTACACCTTC.

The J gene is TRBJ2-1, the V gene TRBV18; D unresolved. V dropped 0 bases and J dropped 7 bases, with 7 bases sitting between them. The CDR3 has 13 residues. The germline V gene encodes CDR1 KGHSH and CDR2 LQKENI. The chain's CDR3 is CASSPPVTNEQFF. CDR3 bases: TGTGCCAGCTCACCACCCGTCACGAATGAGCAGTTCTTC.

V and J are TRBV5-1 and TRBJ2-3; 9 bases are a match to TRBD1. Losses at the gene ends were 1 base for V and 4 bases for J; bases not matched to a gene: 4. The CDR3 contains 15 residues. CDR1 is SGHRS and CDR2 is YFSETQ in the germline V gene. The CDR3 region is CASSLTGTGPDTQYF. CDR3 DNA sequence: TGCGCCAGCAGCTTGACCGGGACAGGGCCAGATACGCAGTATTTT.

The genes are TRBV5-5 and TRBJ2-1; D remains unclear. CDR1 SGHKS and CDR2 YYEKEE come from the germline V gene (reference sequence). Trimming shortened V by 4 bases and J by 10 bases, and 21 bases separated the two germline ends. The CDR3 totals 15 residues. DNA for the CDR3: TGTGCCAGCAGCCCAAGGCCGACATTGGTTGAGGAGCAGTTCTTC. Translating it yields CASSPRPTLVEEQFF.

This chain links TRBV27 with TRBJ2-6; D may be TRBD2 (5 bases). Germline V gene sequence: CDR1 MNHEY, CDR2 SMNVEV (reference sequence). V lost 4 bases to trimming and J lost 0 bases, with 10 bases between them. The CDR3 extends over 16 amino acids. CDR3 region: CASSSRRGSGANVLTF. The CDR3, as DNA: TGTGCCAGCAGTTCCCGCCGGGGCTCTGGGGCCAACGTCCTGACTTTC.

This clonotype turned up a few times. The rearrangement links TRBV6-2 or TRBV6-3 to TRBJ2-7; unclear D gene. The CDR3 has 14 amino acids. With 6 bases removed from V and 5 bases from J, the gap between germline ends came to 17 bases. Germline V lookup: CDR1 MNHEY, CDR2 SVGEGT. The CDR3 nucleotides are TGTGCCAGCAGGCGAAGCGAGAGTTTCCACGAGCAGTACTTC. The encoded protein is CASRRSESFHEQYF.

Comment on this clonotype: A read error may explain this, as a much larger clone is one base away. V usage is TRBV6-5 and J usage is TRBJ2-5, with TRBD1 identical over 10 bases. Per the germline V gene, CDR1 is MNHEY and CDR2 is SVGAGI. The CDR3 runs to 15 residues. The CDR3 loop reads CASSSGQGVQETRYF. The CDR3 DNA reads TGTGCCAGCAGTAGCGGACAGGGGGTCCAAGAGACCCGGTACTTC.

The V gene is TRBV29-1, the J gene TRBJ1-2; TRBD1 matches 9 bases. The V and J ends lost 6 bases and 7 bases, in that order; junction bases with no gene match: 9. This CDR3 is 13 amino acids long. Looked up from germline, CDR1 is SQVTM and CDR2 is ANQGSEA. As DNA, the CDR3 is TGCAGCGTCGGCCACAGGGGGCAGTTTGGCTACACCTTC. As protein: CSVGHRGQFGYTF.

CDR3 region: CASSQDGAPQETQYF. For the CDR3, the DNA is TGTGCCAGCAGCCAAGATGGGGCTCCCCAAGAGACCCAGTACTTC. V and J are TRBV4-2 and TRBJ2-5; D is perhaps TRBD1 (5 bases). Per germline, CDR1 LGHNA and CDR2 YNFKEQ. The CDR3 covers 15 residues. The V gene lost 0 bases and the J gene lost 1 base, with 9 bases spanning the gap.

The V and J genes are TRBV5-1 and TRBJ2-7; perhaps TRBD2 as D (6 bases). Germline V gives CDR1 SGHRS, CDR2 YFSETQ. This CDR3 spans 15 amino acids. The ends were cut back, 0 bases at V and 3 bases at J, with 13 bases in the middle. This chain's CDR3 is CASSLVAGLYYEQYF. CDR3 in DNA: TGCGCCAGCAGCTTGGTCGCGGGACTTTACTACGAGCAGTACTTC.

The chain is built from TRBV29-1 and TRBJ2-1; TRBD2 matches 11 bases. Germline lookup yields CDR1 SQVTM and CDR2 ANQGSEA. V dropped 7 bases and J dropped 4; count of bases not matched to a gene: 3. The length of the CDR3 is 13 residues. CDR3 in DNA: TGCAGCGGGGGACTAGCGGAATACAATGAGCAGTTCTTC. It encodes CSGGLAEYNEQFF.

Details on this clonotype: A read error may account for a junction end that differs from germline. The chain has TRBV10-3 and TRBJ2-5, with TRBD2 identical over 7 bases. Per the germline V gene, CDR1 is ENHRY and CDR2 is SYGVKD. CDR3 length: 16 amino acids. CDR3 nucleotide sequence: TGTGCCACCAGTGAGTCGGTAACTAGCGCTCAAGAGACCCAGTACTTC. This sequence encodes CATSESVTSAQETQYF.

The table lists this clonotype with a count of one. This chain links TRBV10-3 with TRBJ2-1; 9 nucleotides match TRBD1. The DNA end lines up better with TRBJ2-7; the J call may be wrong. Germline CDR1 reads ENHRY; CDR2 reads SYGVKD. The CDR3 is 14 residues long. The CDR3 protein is CAISEGTGPYEQYF. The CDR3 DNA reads TGTGCCATCAGTGAGGGGACAGGGCCCTACGAGCAGTACTTC.

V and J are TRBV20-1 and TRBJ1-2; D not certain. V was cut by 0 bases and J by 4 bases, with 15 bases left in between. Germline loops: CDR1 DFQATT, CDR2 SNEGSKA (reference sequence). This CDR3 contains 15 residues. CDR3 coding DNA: TGCAGTGCTAGAGACAGGAATCGAGGTGCCTATGGCTACACCTTC. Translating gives CSARDRNRGAYGYTF.

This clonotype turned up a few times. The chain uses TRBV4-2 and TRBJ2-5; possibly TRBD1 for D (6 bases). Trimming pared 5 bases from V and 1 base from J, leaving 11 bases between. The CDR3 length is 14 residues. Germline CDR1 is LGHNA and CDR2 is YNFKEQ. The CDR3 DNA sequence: TGTGCCAGCAGCGTGGACAGCAGCCAAGAGACCCAGTACTTC. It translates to CASSVDSSQETQYF.

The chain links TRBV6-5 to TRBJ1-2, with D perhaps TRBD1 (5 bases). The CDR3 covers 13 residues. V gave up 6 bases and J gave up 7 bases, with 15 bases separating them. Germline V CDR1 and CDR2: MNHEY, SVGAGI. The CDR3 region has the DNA TGTGCCAGCAGACTAGACGGCGGGGGTGGCTACACCTTC. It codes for CASRLDGGGGYTF.

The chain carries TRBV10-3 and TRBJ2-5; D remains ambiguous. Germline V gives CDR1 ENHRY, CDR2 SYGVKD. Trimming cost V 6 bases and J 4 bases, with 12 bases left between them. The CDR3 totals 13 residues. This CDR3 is CAISQRDRETQYF. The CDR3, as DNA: TGTGCCATCAGCCAGAGAGACCGAGAGACCCAGTACTTC.

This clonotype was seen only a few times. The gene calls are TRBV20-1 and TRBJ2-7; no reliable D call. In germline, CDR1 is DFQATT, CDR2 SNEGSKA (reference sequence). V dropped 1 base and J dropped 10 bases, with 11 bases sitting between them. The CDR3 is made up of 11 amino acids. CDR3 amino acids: CSARGGLSQYF. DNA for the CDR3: TGCAGTGCTAGAGGGGGTCTTTCCCAGTACTTC.

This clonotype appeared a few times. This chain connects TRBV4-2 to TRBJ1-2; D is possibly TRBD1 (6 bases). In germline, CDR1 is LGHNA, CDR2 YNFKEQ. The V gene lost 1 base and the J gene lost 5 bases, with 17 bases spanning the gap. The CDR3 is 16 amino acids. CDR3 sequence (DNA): TGTGCCAGCAGCCAAGCAGGGGCCTTAAGGGAGTATGGCTACACCTTC. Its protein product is CASSQAGALREYGYTF.

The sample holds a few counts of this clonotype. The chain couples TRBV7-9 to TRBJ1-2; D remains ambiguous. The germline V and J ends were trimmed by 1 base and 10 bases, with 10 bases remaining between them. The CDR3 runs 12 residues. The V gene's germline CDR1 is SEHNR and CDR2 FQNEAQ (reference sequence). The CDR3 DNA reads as TGTGCCAGCAGCTTAGGGGATGCTGTCTACACCTTC. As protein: CASSLGDAVYTF.

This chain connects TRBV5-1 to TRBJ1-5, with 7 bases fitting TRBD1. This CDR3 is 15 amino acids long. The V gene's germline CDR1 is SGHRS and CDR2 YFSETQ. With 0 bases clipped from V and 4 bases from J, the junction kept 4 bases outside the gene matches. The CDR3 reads CASSLAPGGNQPQHF. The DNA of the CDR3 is TGCGCCAGCAGCTTGGCGCCAGGGGGAAATCAGCCCCAGCATTTT.

This CDR3 reads CASSLVSYNEQFF. The CDR3 nucleotides are TGCGCCAGCAGCTTGGTCAGCTACAATGAGCAGTTCTTC. The chain carries TRBV5-1 and TRBJ2-1; D is undetermined. V lost 0 bases and J lost 3, with 4 bases in between. CDR1 and CDR2 (germline): SGHRS, YFSETQ. This CDR3 comprises 13 residues.

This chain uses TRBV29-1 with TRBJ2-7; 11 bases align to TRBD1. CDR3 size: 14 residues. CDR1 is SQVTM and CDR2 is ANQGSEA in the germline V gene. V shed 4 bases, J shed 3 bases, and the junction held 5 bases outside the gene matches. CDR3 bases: TGCAGCGTTGGAGTTGGGACAGGGGGCTACGAGCAGTACTTC. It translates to CSVGVGTGGYEQYF.

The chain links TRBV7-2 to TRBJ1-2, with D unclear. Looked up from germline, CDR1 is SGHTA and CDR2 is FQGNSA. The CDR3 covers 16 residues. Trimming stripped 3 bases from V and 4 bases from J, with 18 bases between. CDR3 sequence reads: CTSSFGNRGLGYGYTF. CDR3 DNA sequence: TGTACCAGCAGCTTCGGGAATAGAGGGCTAGGCTATGGCTACACCTTC.

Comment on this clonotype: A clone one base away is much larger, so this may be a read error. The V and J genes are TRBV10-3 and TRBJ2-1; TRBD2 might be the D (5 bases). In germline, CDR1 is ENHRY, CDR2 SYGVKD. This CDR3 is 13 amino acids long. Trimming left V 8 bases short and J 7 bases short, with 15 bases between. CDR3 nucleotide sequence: TGTGCCATCGGTGTTAGCGAGGTGAATGAGCAGTTCTTC. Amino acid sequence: CAIGVSEVNEQFF.